This record concerns one TCR beta chain sequence. What it recognizes is unknown. This CDR3 region has 12 residues. In germline, CDR1 is MNHNS, CDR2 SASEGT. The V end was cut by 4 bases, the J end by 5 bases, with 7 bases between. The authors ran a second PCR of about 6 to 12 cycles using a sample-barcoded 5' primer and a J-beta primer mix. TCRdb analysed the 5' RACE reads with MiXCR anew, one entry per CDR3 protein. The repertoire holds about 900,000 distinct CDR3 sequences, with around 62% as singletons. The donors, aged roughly 6 to 90, were healthy Caucasians from Russia. These data belong to a study of blood T cells in healthy people across ages. Findings and caveats of the study: Estimated diversity across one million T cells was deemed an underestimate.

The specimen was blood. This receptor was identified in a man between 25 and 39 years old in good health. This chain joins TRBV6-1 and TRBJ2-3, with no clear D. In DNA form, the CDR3 reads TGTGCCAGCAGTGGTCCTCAAGATACGCAGTATTTT. Translation gives CASSGPQDTQYF.